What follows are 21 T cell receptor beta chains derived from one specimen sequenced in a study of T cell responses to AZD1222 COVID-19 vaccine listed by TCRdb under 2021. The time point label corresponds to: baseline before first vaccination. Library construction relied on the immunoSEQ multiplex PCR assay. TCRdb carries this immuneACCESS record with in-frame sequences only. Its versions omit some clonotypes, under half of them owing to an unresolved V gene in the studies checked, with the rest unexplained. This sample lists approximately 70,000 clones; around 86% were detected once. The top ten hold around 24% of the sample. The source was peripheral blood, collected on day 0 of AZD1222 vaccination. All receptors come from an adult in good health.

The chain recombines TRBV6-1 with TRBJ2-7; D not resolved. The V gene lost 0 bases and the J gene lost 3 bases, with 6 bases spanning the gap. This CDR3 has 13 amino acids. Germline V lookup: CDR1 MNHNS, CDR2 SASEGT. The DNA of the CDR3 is TGTGCCAGCAGTGAAGCGCTGTTCTACGAGCAGTACTTC. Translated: CASSEALFYEQYF.

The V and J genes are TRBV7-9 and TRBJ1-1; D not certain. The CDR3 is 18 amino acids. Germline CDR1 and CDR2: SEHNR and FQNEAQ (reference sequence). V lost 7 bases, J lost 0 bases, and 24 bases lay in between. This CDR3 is CASKFSQGGGDVNTEAFF. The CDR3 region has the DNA TGTGCCAGCAAGTTTTCCCAAGGAGGCGGGGATGTGAACACTGAAGCTTTCTTT.

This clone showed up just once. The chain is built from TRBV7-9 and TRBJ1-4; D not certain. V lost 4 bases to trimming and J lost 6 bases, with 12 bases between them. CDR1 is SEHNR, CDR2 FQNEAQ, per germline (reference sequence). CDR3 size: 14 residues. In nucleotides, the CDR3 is TGTGCCAGCAGCTCGACATGGATAGATGAAAAACTGTTTTTT. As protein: CASSSTWIDEKLFF.

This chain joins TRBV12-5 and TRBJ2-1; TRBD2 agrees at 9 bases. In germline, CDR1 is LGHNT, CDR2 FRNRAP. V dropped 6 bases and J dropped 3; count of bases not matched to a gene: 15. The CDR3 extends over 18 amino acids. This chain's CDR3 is CASGPARASGVFYNEQFF. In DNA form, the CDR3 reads TGTGCTAGTGGCCCCGCCCGGGCTAGCGGGGTGTTCTACAATGAGCAGTTCTTC.

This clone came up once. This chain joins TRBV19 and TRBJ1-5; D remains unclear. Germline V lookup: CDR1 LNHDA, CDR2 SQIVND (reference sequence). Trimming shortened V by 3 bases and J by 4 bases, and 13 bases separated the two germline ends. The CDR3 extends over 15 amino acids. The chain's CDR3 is CASSIVGQINQPQHF. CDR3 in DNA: TGTGCCAGTAGTATTGTTGGCCAGATTAATCAGCCCCAGCATTTT.

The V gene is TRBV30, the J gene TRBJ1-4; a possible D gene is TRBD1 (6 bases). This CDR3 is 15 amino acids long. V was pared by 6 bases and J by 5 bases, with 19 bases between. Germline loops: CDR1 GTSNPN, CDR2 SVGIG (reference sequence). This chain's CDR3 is CACPPMGGLNEKLFF. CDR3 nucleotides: TGTGCCTGCCCCCCGATGGGGGGGCTGAATGAAAAACTGTTTTTT.

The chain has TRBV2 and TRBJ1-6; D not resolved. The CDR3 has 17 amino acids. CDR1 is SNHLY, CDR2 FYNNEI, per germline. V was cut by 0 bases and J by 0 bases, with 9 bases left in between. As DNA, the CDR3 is TGTGCCAGCAGTGAAGCGCTTCCTCTCTCCTATAATTCACCCCTCCACTTT. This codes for CASSEALPLSYNSPLHF.

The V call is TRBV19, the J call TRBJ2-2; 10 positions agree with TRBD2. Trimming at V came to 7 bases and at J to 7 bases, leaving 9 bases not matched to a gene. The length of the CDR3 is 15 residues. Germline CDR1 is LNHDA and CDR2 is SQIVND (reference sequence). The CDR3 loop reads CASTIASGGVGELFF. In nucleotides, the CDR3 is TGTGCCAGTACCATAGCTAGCGGGGGTGTCGGGGAGCTGTTTTTT.

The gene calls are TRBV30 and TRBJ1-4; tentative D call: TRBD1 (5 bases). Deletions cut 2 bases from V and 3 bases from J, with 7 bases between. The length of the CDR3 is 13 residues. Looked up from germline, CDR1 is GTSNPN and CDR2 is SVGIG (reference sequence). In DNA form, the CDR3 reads TGTGCCTGGAGTTGGGGGGCTAATGAAAAACTGTTTTTT. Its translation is CAWSWGANEKLFF.

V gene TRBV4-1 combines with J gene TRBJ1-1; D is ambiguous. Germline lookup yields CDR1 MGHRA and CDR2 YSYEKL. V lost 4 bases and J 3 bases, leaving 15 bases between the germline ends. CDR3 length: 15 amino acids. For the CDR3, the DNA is TGCGCCAGCAGCCCTTCAGGTGCGACCCACACTGAAGCTTTCTTT. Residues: CASSPSGATHTEAFF.

The CDR3 protein is CAWSPEGQSYTF. The DNA for the CDR3 is TGTGCCTGGAGTCCCGAAGGACAGAGCTACACCTTC. The chain recombines TRBV30 with TRBJ1-2; maybe TRBD1 (6 bases). Germline CDR1 reads GTSNPN; CDR2 reads SVGIG (reference sequence). The V end lost 2 bases, the J end lost 9 bases, and 13 bases lay between the germline ends. The CDR3 is 12 residues long.

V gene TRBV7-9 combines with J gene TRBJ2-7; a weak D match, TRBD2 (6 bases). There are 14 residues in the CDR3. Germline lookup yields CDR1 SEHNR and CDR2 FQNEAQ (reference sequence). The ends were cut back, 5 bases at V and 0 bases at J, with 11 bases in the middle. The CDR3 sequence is CASSLRDSSYEQYF. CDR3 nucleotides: TGTGCCAGCAGCCTCCGGGACTCCTCCTACGAGCAGTACTTC. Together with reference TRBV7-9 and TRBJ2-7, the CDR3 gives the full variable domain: DTGVSQNPRHKITKRGQNVTFRCDPISEHNRLYWYRQTLGQGPEFLTYFQNEAQLEKSRLLSDRFSAERPKGSFSTLEIQRTEQGDSAMYLCASSLRDSSYEQYFGPGTRLTVT.

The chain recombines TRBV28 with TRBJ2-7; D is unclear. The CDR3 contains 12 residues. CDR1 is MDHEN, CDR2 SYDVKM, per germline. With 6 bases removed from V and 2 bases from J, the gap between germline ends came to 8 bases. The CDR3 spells CASSKTTYEQYF. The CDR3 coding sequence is TGTGCCAGCAGCAAGACGACCTACGAGCAGTACTTC.

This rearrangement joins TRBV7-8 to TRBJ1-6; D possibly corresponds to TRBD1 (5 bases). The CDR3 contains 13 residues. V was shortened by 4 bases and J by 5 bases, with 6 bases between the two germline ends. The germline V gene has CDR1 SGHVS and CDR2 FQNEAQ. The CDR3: CASSSDNNSPLHF. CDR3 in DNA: TGTGCCAGCAGCTCGGACAATAATTCACCCCTCCACTTT.

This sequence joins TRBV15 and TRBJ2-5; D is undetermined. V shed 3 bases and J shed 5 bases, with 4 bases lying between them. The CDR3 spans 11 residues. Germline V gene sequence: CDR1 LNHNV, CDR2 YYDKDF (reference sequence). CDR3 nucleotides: TGTGCCACCAGCAGGGGCGAGACCCAGTACTTC. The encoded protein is CATSRGETQYF.

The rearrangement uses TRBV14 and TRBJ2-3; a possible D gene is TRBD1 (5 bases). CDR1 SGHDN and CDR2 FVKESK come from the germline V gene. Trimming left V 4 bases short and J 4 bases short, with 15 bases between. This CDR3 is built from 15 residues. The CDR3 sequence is CASSPSPARADTQYF. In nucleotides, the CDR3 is TGTGCCAGCAGCCCCAGTCCTGCCAGGGCAGATACGCAGTATTTT.

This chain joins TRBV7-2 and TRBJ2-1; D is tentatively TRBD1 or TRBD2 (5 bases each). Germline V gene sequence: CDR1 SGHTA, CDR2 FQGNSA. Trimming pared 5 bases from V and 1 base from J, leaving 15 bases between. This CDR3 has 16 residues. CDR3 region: CASSRDPYGSYNEQFF. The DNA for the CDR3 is TGTGCCAGCAGCCGGGACCCGTATGGGTCCTACAATGAGCAGTTCTTC. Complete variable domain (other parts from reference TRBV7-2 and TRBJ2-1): GAGVSQSPSNKVTEKGKDVELRCDPISGHTALYWYRQSLGQGLEFLIYFQGNSAPDKSGLPSDRFSAERTGGSVSTLTIQRTQQEDSAVYLCASSRDPYGSYNEQFFGPGTRLTVL.

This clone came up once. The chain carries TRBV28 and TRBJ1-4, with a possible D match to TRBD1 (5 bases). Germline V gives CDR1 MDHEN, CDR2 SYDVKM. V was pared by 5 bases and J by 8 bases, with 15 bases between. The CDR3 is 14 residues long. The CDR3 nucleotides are TGTGCCAGCAGTGAGCAGGGTGAGGGCGAAAAACTGTTTTTT. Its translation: CASSEQGEGEKLFF.

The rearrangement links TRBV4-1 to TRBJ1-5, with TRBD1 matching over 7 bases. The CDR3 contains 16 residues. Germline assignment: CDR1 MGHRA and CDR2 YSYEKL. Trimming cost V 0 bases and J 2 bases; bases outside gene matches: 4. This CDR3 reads CASSQDPGGGNQPQHF. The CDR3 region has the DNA TGCGCCAGCAGCCAAGATCCAGGGGGTGGCAATCAGCCCCAGCATTTT.

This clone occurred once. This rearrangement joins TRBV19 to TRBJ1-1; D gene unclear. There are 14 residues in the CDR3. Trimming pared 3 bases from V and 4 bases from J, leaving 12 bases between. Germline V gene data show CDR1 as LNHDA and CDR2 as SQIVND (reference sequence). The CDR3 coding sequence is TGTGCCAGTAGTATGGGAGATGTTGGCACTGAAGCTTTCTTT. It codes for CASSMGDVGTEAFF.

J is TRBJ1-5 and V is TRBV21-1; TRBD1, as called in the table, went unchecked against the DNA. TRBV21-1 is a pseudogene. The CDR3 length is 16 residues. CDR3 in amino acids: CASSKARGRMGQPQHF. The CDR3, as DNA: TGTGCCAGCAGCAAAGCCAGGGGGAGAATGGGTCAGCCCCAGCATTTT.